The subject of this entry is one T cell receptor beta chain. The sample comes from a study of T cell changes during pregnancy in multiple sclerosis. Generated by immunoSEQ multiplex PCR, the TCRdb table keeps only in-frame clones and is missing some. In the table there are 91,000 or so clones, under 95% of which are singletons. V shed 0 bases and J shed 6 bases, with 15 bases lying between them. Germline V lookup: CDR1 GTSNPN, CDR2 SVGIG (reference sequence). The CDR3 extends over 14 amino acids. This specimen consisted of peripheral blood, obtained after pregnancy. The TCR was taken from a female donor with multiple sclerosis, enrolled in a pregnancy study. J is TRBJ2-7 and V is TRBV30, with a weak D call TRBD2 (6 bases). CDR3 coding DNA: TGTGCCTGGAGTGTTTCCGGGAGCTGGGGCGAGCAGTACTTC. It is translated as CAWSVSGSWGEQYF.